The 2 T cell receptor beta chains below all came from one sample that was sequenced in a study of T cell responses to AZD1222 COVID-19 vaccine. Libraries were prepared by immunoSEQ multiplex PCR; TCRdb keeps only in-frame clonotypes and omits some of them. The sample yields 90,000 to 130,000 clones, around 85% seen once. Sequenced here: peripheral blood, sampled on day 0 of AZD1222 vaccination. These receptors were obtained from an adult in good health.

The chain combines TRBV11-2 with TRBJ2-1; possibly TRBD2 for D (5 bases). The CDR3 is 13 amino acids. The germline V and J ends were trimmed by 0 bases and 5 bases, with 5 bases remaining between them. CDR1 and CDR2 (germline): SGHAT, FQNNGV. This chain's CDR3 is CASSLDGDNEQFF. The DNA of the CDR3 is TGTGCCAGCAGCTTAGACGGGGACAATGAGCAGTTCTTC.

CDR3 DNA sequence: TGTGCCAGCTCACCTATCACCGAGAACTATGGCTACACCTTC. The encoded protein is CASSPITENYGYTF. This chain uses TRBV18 with TRBJ1-2; D not certain. CDR1 is KGHSH and CDR2 is LQKENI in the germline V gene. V lost 3 bases, J lost 2 bases, and 10 bases lay in between. The CDR3 length is 14 residues. The whole variable domain, remainder taken from reference TRBV18 and TRBJ1-2, is NAGVMQNPRHLVRRRGQEARLRCSPMKGHSHVYWYRQLPEEGLKFMVYLQKENIIDESGMPKERFSAEFPKEGPSILRIQQVVRGDSAAYFCASSPITENYGYTFGSGTRLTVV.